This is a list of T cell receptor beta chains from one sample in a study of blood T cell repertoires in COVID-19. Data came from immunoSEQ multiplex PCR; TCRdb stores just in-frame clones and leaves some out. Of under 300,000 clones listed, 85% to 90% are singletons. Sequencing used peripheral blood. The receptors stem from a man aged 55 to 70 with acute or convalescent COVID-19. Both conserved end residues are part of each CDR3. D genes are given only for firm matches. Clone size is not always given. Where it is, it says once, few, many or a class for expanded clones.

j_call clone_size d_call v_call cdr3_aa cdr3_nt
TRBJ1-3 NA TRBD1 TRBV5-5 CASSLTGAGNTIYF TGTGCCAGCAGCCTGACAGGGGCTGGAAACACCATATATTTT
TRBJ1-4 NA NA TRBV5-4 CASSFSGSHNEKLFF TGTGCCAGCAGCTTTTCCGGGTCACATAATGAAAAACTGTTTTTT
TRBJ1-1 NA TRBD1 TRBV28 CASSTWTGDPEAFF TGTGCCAGCAGTACCTGGACAGGGGACCCTGAAGCTTTCTTT
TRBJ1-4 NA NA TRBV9 CASSVTGGGATNEKLFF TGTGCCAGCAGCGTCACCGGAGGGGGGGCAACTAATGAAAAACTGTTTTTT
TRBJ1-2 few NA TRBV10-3 CAISDKAGNYGYTF TGTGCCATCAGTGATAAGGCGGGAAACTATGGCTACACCTTC
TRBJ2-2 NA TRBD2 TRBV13 CASSPLGREPTGELFF TGTGCCAGCAGTCCCCTGGGGAGGGAGCCCACCGGGGAGCTGTTTTTT
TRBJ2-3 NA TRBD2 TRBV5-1 CASRLAGGVDTQYF TGCGCCAGCAGGCTAGCGGGGGGAGTAGATACGCAGTATTTT
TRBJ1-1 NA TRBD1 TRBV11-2 CASSFTGGPEAFF TGTGCCAGCAGCTTTACAGGGGGCCCTGAAGCTTTCTTT
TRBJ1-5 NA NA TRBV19 CASIGRGDQPQHF TGTGCCAGTATTGGCAGGGGTGATCAGCCCCAGCATTTT
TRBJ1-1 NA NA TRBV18 CASSPISQGGTEAFF TGTGCCAGCTCACCAATCTCGCAGGGCGGCACTGAAGCTTTCTTT
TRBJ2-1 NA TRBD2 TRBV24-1 CATSGGGSYNEQFF TGTGCCACCAGTGGGGGGGGCTCCTACAATGAGCAGTTCTTC
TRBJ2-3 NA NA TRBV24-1 CATRGAVGVTDTQYF TGTGCCACCAGGGGGGCGGTGGGTGTGACAGATACGCAGTATTTT
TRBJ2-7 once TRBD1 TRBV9 CASSPQGQGGEQYF TGTGCCAGCAGCCCACAGGGACAGGGCGGCGAGCAGTACTTC
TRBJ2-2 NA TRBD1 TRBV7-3 CASRRTGTGGTGELFF TGTGCCAGCAGACGGACCGGGACAGGGGGCACCGGGGAGCTGTTTTTT
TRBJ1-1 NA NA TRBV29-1 CSVVFGEAFF TGCAGCGTTGTGTTCGGTGAAGCTTTCTTT
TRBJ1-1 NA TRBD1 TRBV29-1 CSARTGNTEAFF TGCAGCGCCCGGACAGGAAACACTGAAGCTTTCTTT
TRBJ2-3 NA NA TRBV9 CASSVGRREYTQYF TGTGCCAGCAGCGTAGGCCGGAGAGAGTATACGCAGTATTTT
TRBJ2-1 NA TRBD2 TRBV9 CASSEHQREGQQFF TGTGCCAGCAGCGAACACCAGCGGGAGGGTCAGCAGTTCTTC
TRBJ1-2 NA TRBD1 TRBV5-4 CASSAGQFQYGYTF TGTGCCAGCAGCGCGGGACAGTTCCAATATGGCTACACCTTC
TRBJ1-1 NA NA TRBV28 CASRSTGPNTEAFF TGTGCCAGCAGATCTACAGGTCCGAACACTGAAGCTTTCTTT
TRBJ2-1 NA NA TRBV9 CASSVVGSAPNEQFF TGTGCCAGCAGCGTAGTGGGTAGCGCCCCAAATGAGCAGTTCTTC
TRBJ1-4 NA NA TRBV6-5 CASSYSVETKVEKLFF TGTGCCAGCAGTTACTCGGTTGAGACAAAGGTAGAAAAACTGTTTTTT
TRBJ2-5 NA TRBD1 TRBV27 CASSPWDRETQYF TGTGCCAGCAGTCCCTGGGACAGGGAGACCCAGTACTTC
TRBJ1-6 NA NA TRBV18 CASSPRRSSYNSPLHF TGTGCCAGCTCACCACGGAGGAGCTCCTATAATTCACCCCTCCACTTT
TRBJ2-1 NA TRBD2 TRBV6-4 CASSGRTSGRKSFSYNEQFF TGTGCCAGCAGTGGAAGGACTAGCGGGAGGAAGAGCTTCTCCTACAATGAGCAGTTCTTC
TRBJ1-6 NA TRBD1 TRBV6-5 CASSWDRSSYNSPLHF TGTGCCAGCAGTTGGGACAGAAGCTCCTATAATTCACCCCTCCACTTT
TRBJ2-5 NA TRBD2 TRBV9 CASSVSASGQETQYF TGTGCCAGCAGCGTATCGGCTAGCGGACAAGAGACCCAGTACTTC
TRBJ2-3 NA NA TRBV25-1 CASSDFPVSSSTDTQYF TGTGCCAGCAGTGATTTCCCGGTCTCTAGTAGCACAGATACGCAGTATTTT